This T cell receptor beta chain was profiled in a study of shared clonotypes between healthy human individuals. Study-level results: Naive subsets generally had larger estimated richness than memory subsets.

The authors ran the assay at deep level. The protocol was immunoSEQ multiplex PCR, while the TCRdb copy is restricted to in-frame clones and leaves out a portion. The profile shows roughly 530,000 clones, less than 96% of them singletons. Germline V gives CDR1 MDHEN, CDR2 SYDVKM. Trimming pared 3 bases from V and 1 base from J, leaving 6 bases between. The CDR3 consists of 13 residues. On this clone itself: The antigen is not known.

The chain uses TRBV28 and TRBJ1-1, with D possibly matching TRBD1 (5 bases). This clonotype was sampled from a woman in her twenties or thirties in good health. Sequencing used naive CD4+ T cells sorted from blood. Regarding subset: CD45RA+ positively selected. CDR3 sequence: CASSFTGNTEAFF. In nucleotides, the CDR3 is TGTGCCAGCAGTTTTACAGGGAACACTGAAGCTTTCTTT. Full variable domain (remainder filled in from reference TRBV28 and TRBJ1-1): DVKVTQSSRYLVKRTGEKVFLECVQDMDHENMFWYRQDPGLGLRLIYFSYDVKMKEKGDIPEGYSVSREKKERFSLILESASTNQTSMYLCASSFTGNTEAFFGQGTRLTVV.